The entry below gives a single T cell receptor beta chain sequence along with its context. Its antigen is not known. Investigators sought sequencing depths of between 1 in 200,000 and 1 in 1 million T cells. Measured with immunoSEQ multiplex PCR; TCRdb has only the in-frame clones, and not every one. The sample yields about 97,000 clones, roughly three quarters seen once. The record originates from a study of cytotoxic CD8 clonotypes in ibrutinib-treated CLL. The CDR3 contains 13 residues. The V gene lost 5 bases and the J gene lost 4 bases, with 8 bases spanning the gap. Germline CDR1 MDHEN, CDR2 SYDVKM. Study findings and constraints: Clonality rose at ibrutinib response and fell back toward baseline at progression.

The sequence was obtained from a human donor with chronic lymphocytic leukemia. The V call is TRBV28, the J call TRBJ1-4, with unresolved D. The sequenced sample was PBMCs, obtained after 24 months of ibrutinib treatment. The CDR3: CASSTGGNEKLFF. The CDR3 DNA sequence: TGTGCCAGCAGTACCGGCGGTAATGAAAAACTGTTTTTT.